The T cell receptor (beta chain) described here comes from a study of blood T cell repertoires in COVID-19. V was clipped by 4 bases and J by 3 bases, with 15 bases between them. The CDR3 extends over 15 amino acids. Germline lookup yields CDR1 KGHSH and CDR2 LQKENI. Produced via immunoSEQ multiplex PCR; TCRdb's table is partial and in-frame only. This sample has more than 200,000 clones, with around 84% found just once. Sequenced sample: PBMCs or T cells enriched from blood (not recorded which). The V call is TRBV18, the J call TRBJ1-1; maybe TRBD1 (5 bases). The sequence derives from a middle-aged man who had recovered from COVID-19. CDR3 protein: CASSLRGIWDTEAFF. In nucleotides, the CDR3 is TGTGCCAGCTCACTACGGGGGATCTGGGACACTGAAGCTTTCTTT.